This entry lists 22 T cell receptor beta chains sequenced from one sample in a study of identical twins. TCRdb ran MiXCR on the 5' RACE reads and lists one entry per CDR3 protein. Of 650,000 to 750,000 distinct CDR3 sequences in the sample, 20% to 25% were seen once. The same specimen was also included in a second study, on T cells expressing NK-cell markers.

The specimen was PBMCs. These receptors came from a woman aged 18-29 years in good health.

In its sample, this clonotype was seen a few times. This rearrangement joins TRBV15 to TRBJ2-2; the D is unclear. V was trimmed by 0 bases and J by 5 bases, leaving 7 bases between them. Germline CDR1 reads LNHNV; CDR2 reads YYDKDF (reference sequence). The CDR3 is 14 residues long. The CDR3 bases are TGTGCCACCAGCAGAGATTTAAAAACCGGGGAGCTGTTTTTT. This translates into CATSRDLKTGELFF.

The gene calls are TRBV10-2 and TRBJ2-2; 9 nucleotides align to TRBD2. CDR1 and CDR2 (germline): WSHSY, SAAADI. The CDR3 has 15 amino acids. J lost 2 bases, V lost 6 bases, and 4 bases had no gene match. The CDR3 protein is CASRGSGRNTGELFF. The CDR3 nucleotides are TGCGCCAGCAGGGGTAGCGGGAGAAACACCGGGGAGCTGTTTTTT.

This clonotype was observed a few times. The chain links TRBV5-4 to TRBJ2-7, with unresolved D. The CDR3 loop spans 15 amino acids. Trimming shortened V by 5 bases and J by 0 bases, and 15 bases separated the two germline ends. CDR1 is SGHNT and CDR2 is YYREEE in the germline V gene (reference sequence). CDR3 in amino acids: CASSPAVASSYEQYF. CDR3 DNA sequence: TGTGCCAGCAGTCCCGCCGTCGCGAGCTCCTACGAGCAGTACTTC.

The J gene is TRBJ2-1, the V gene TRBV6-1, with 9 bases matching TRBD2. Per germline, CDR1 MNHNS and CDR2 SASEGT. The CDR3 length is 18 residues. Unmatched junction bases numbered 11, after V lost 5 bases and J lost 0 bases. The CDR3 DNA sequence: TGTGCCAGCAGTCCGGGACTAGCAGTATTCCTCTCCTACAATGAGCAGTTCTTC. Translated, it gives CASSPGLAVFLSYNEQFF.

The chain employs TRBV12-3 or TRBV12-4 and TRBJ2-3; unclear D gene. V was cut by 6 bases and J by 1 base, with 8 bases left in between. CDR3 length: 13 residues. The CDR3 bases are TGTGCCAGCAGAAAGGTCGGCACAGATACGCAGTATTTT. Translation: CASRKVGTDTQYF.

This sequence joins TRBV7-8 and TRBJ2-1; 15 positions agree with TRBD2. This CDR3 contains 18 residues. Germline CDR1 is SGHVS and CDR2 is FQNEAQ. V shed 2 bases, J shed 1 base, and the junction held 3 bases outside the gene matches. This chain's CDR3 is CASSLWGLAGGSYNEQFF. The CDR3, as DNA: TGTGCCAGCAGCTTATGGGGACTAGCGGGAGGATCCTACAATGAGCAGTTCTTC.

The sample holds many counts of this clonotype. J is TRBJ1-1 and V is TRBV9; no clear D gene. The CDR3 runs 13 residues. Germline V gives CDR1 SGDLS, CDR2 YYNGEE. V was pared by 0 bases and J by 0 bases, with 3 bases between. The CDR3 sequence: CASSVDMNTEAFF. In DNA form, the CDR3 reads TGTGCCAGCAGCGTAGACATGAACACTGAAGCTTTCTTT.

This clonotype was picked up a small number of times. The chain couples TRBV12-3 or TRBV12-4 to TRBJ2-1; the match to TRBD1 covers 7 bases. The CDR3 extends over 16 amino acids. V was pared by 7 bases and J by 0 bases, with 9 bases of the junction left unmatched. This chain's CDR3 is CASTSGGSTSYNEQFF. The CDR3 DNA is TGTGCCAGCACCTCAGGGGGTTCGACCTCCTACAATGAGCAGTTCTTC.

The chain links TRBV10-1 to TRBJ2-1; D unclear. The length of the CDR3 is 13 residues. Trimming pared 4 bases from V and 3 bases from J, leaving 7 bases between. The V gene's germline CDR1 is WNHNN and CDR2 SYGVQD (reference sequence). The CDR3 DNA reads TGCGCCAGCAGTGCCGGGTTCTACAATGAGCAGTTCTTC. Its translation is CASSAGFYNEQFF.

This rearrangement joins TRBV20-1 to TRBJ1-1; D unresolved. This CDR3 contains 14 residues. Germline V CDR1 and CDR2: DFQATT, SNEGSKA (reference sequence). The V end was cut by 1 base, the J end by 0 bases, with 9 bases between. The CDR3, as DNA: TGCAGTGCTAGAGTTCAGTTCATGAACACTGAAGCTTTCTTT. Translation: CSARVQFMNTEAFF.

J is TRBJ1-5 and V is TRBV20-1, with a possible D match to TRBD1 (5 bases). The germline V gene encodes CDR1 DFQATT and CDR2 SNEGSKA (reference sequence). V was cut by 3 bases and J by 4 bases, with 16 bases left in between. The CDR3 runs 15 residues. The CDR3 region is CSASPIPGENQPQHF. CDR3 coding DNA: TGCAGTGCTAGCCCCATTCCGGGGGAGAATCAGCCCCAGCATTTT.

The chain joins TRBV10-3 to TRBJ2-1; no firm D call. Trimming removed 6 bases from V and 5 bases from J, with 14 bases in between. The germline gives CDR1 ENHRY, CDR2 SYGVKD. CDR3 length: 14 amino acids. The CDR3 spells CAIRTKHLDNEQFF. CDR3 sequence (DNA): TGTGCCATCAGAACCAAACATCTGGACAATGAGCAGTTCTTC.

V usage is TRBV21-1 and J usage is TRBJ2-1. TRBV21-1 is deemed a pseudogene. CDR3 length: 14 residues. As DNA, the CDR3 is TGTGCCAGCAGCAATGGTATCCGAGACGGGGAGCAGTTCTTC. Translating it yields CASSNGIRDGEQFF.

The gene calls are TRBV11-2 and TRBJ2-1, with 7 bases identical to TRBD2. The CDR3 runs to 18 residues. J was trimmed by 4 bases and V by 3 bases; bases with no gene match: 15. The V gene's germline CDR1 is SGHAT and CDR2 FQNNGV. The CDR3 is CASSLGGSGPWRYNEQFF. In DNA form, the CDR3 reads TGTGCCAGCAGCTTGGGTGGTAGCGGGCCATGGAGGTACAATGAGCAGTTCTTC.

This clonotype was observed at least ten times. V and J are TRBV12-5 and TRBJ2-3; 7 nucleotides agree with TRBD2. From germline, CDR1 is LGHNT and CDR2 FRNRAP. The CDR3 has 16 residues. V lost 6 bases, J lost 2 bases, and 11 bases stayed unmatched. The CDR3 reads CASGSSLGRPTDTQYF. The CDR3 DNA reads as TGTGCTAGTGGCTCTTCCCTCGGGAGGCCCACAGATACGCAGTATTTT.

The chain combines TRBV7-9 with TRBJ1-5, with a tentative D call TRBD1 (5 bases). Looked up from germline, CDR1 is SEHNR and CDR2 is FQNEAQ (reference sequence). This CDR3 comprises 17 residues. V lost 1 base to trimming and J lost 2 bases, with 15 bases between them. The CDR3 nucleotides are TGTGCCAGCAGCTTAGGGGCAGGGAGGATGGGCAATCAGCCCCAGCATTTT. It specifies CASSLGAGRMGNQPQHF.

The rearrangement uses TRBV12-3 or TRBV12-4 and TRBJ1-5, with 11 bases lining up with TRBD1. The length of the CDR3 is 14 residues. V shed 6 bases and J 5 bases; nucleotides not matched to a gene: 3. CDR3 bases: TGTGCCAGCAGCCGGGACAGGGGGTATCAGCCCCAGCATTTT. Amino acids: CASSRDRGYQPQHF.

This CDR3 reads CASSFATGREFRETQYF. In DNA, the CDR3 is TGTGCCAGCAGTTTCGCTACGGGGCGGGAGTTTCGGGAGACCCAGTACTTC. This chain joins TRBV7-9 and TRBJ2-5; 7 bases map to TRBD2. Trimming at V came to 6 bases and at J to 5 bases, leaving 18 bases not matched to a gene. The CDR3 has 17 amino acids. The germline V gene encodes CDR1 SEHNR and CDR2 FQNEAQ (reference sequence).

This clonotype came up a few times. V usage is TRBV29-1 and J usage is TRBJ2-3, with D possibly being TRBD1 or TRBD2 (6 bases each). CDR1 SQVTM and CDR2 ANQGSEA come from the germline V gene. This CDR3 is 13 amino acids long. Deletions cut 6 bases from V and 4 bases from J, with 14 bases between. Here the CDR3 reads CSVTQEGADTQYF. The CDR3 DNA is TGCAGCGTCACACAGGAGGGGGCAGATACGCAGTATTTT.

The rearrangement uses TRBV6-2 or TRBV6-3 and TRBJ2-5; D gene uncertain. V was cut by 2 bases and J by 5 bases, with 9 bases left in between. Germline loops: CDR1 MNHEY, CDR2 SVGEGT. This CDR3 is built from 13 residues. The CDR3: CASSYVSPETQYF. DNA of the CDR3: TGTGCCAGCAGTTACGTCTCCCCGGAGACCCAGTACTTC.

The V gene is TRBV7-9, the J gene TRBJ1-5, with D unclear. V was trimmed by 6 bases and J by 2 bases, leaving 11 bases between them. The germline gives CDR1 SEHNR, CDR2 FQNEAQ (reference sequence). The CDR3 spans 14 residues. The DNA for the CDR3 is TGTGCCAGCAGTTTCGAAGTAGGCAATCAGCCCCAGCATTTT. Translated: CASSFEVGNQPQHF.

There are a few counts of this clonotype. The V gene is TRBV11-2, the J gene TRBJ1-2; D gene uncertain. The V end was cut by 0 bases, the J end by 3 bases, with 5 bases between. The CDR3 spans 13 residues. Germline assignment: CDR1 SGHAT and CDR2 FQNNGV. CDR3 amino acids: CASSLENHYGYTF. In DNA form, the CDR3 reads TGTGCCAGCAGCTTAGAGAATCACTATGGCTACACCTTC.